The present T cell receptor beta chain was sequenced within a study of OX40 agonist ivuxolimab in advanced cancers. Peripheral blood came from all dose cohorts at three timepoints. With 3 bases clipped from V and 5 bases from J, the junction kept 2 bases outside the gene matches. There are 12 residues in the CDR3. Germline V gene sequence: CDR1 SQVTM, CDR2 ANQGSEA. The protocol was immunoSEQ multiplex PCR, while the TCRdb copy is restricted to in-frame clones and leaves out a portion. The table has 50,000 to 70,000 clones, about 86% seen once; the top ten hold roughly 2.1%. As to this clone: Its antigen is unidentified.

Study-wide results and caveats: Clones of CD4+ and CD8+ blood T cells grew by week 6 at doses of 0.1 to 3.0 mg/kg. Antigen specificity was not determined for the expanded peripheral T cells.

The material sequenced was CD4+ or CD8+ T cells sorted from blood, taken in a trial of the OX40 agonist ivuxolimab. This chain joins TRBV29-1 and TRBJ2-3, with TRBD1 matching over 7 bases. The receptor was isolated from an adult with an advanced solid tumor such as melanoma, head and neck, liver or kidney cancer. The CDR3 DNA reads TGCAGCGTTGATAACAGGGGAGATACGCAGTATTTT. This translates into CSVDNRGDTQYF.